This T cell receptor (beta chain) was profiled in a study of CXCR3-negative and CXCR3-positive naive CD8 T cells. Whole-study results and caveats: The study found more hydrophobic TRB CDR3s in CXCR3-positive naive cells than in CXCR3-negative naive cells. Upon cryopreservation, CXCR3 expression partially decreased, and most assays used fresh PBMCs.

UMI-labeled TRB cDNA libraries were prepared by 5' RACE. With the 5' RACE reads reprocessed, TCRdb shows one record per CDR3 protein and no DNA. This table lists around 88,000 distinct CDR3 sequences. About this clonotype: What it binds is unknown.

Germline V gene data show CDR1 as SGDLS and CDR2 as YYNGEE. The CDR3 covers 14 residues. The chain recombines TRBV9 with TRBJ1-1; the TCRdb call, TRBD1, lacks DNA for checking. Sequencing was carried out using naive CXCR3+ CD8+ T cells from blood. The subset: CD45RO-CCR7+CD27+CD95- naive CD8+ T cells expressing CXCR3 (TNR3+). This receptor was identified in a human donor in good health. Some clones in this sample may be carry-over from other donors' samples. The CDR3 reads CASSPPPGAERAFF.